The 7 T cell receptor beta chains below were found in one sample sequenced in a study of liver allograft versus peripheral blood T cells. Study in general: Within transplanted livers, the T cell receptor repertoires were examined and compared against the repertoires present in the peripheral blood of liver transplant recipients.

Each CDR3 protein gets one entry after TCRdb re-called the reads with MiXCR. This sample has around 9,000 distinct CDR3 sequences, with approximately 20% found just once. Receptor source: a human patient who had a liver transplant. Some T cells here may be from the graft donor.

This clonotype was recorded a few times. This chain uses TRBV7-9 with TRBJ2-2, with 8 positions matching TRBD1. The CDR3 is 15 residues long. Germline CDR1 SEHNR, CDR2 FQNEAQ (reference sequence). V shed 7 bases, J shed 6 bases, and the junction held 10 bases outside the gene matches. This chain's CDR3 is CASTILTGDPGELFF. The CDR3 DNA reads TGTGCCAGCACCATTTTGACAGGGGATCCCGGGGAGCTGTTTTTT.

This clonotype appeared many times. The chain joins TRBV19 to TRBJ1-5, with D hard to call. V gave up 3 bases and J gave up 0 bases, with 12 bases separating them. Germline V gene sequence: CDR1 LNHDA, CDR2 SQIVND (reference sequence). The CDR3 covers 16 residues. The CDR3 loop reads CASSIATHYSNQPQHF. CDR3 nucleotide sequence: TGTGCCAGTAGTATCGCGACACACTATAGCAATCAGCCCCAGCATTTT.

This clonotype is labeled as medium-sized. V is TRBV7-2 and J is TRBJ2-7; a weak D match, TRBD2 (5 bases). Trimming took off 5 bases at V and 5 bases at J, with 13 bases between the two ends. Germline CDR1 SGHTA, CDR2 FQGNSA. CDR3 size: 13 residues. The CDR3 spells CASSLNEGDEQYF. The CDR3 nucleotides are TGTGCCAGCAGCCTCAACGAGGGTGACGAGCAGTACTTC.

This clonotype has a handful of counts. V gene TRBV20-1 combines with J gene TRBJ2-1, with TRBD2 identical over 8 bases. The V gene end was trimmed by 2 bases and the J gene end by 0 bases; junction bases not matched to a gene: 9. The CDR3 covers 17 residues. CDR1 is DFQATT and CDR2 is SNEGSKA in the germline V gene (reference sequence). Written as DNA, the CDR3 is TGCAGTGCTAGATCCAGCGGGAGTGGAGGCTCCTACAATGAGCAGTTCTTC. Its translation: CSARSSGSGGSYNEQFF.

Many counts were recorded for this clonotype. The CDR3 sequence is CATSRTGYGYTF. The CDR3, as DNA: TGTGCCACCAGCAGGACAGGGTATGGCTACACCTTC. The genes are TRBV15 and TRBJ1-2; 7 bases align to TRBD1. Germline V lookup: CDR1 LNHNV, CDR2 YYDKDF (reference sequence). V was clipped by 3 bases and J by 5 bases; unmatched bases: 0. The CDR3 sequence is 12 residues long.

This clonotype is medium-sized (0.01 to 0.1%). This chain joins TRBV19 and TRBJ2-3; D possibly matches TRBD1 or TRBD2 (5 bases each). Trimming took 3 bases from V and 1 from J, leaving 11 bases between them. Germline V gene data show CDR1 as LNHDA and CDR2 as SQIVND (reference sequence). CDR3 length: 15 residues. The CDR3 DNA sequence: TGTGCCAGTAGTATCGAGGGGCCCCGCACAGATACGCAGTATTTT. This encodes CASSIEGPRTDTQYF.

By frequency in the sample, this clonotype is medium-sized. The chain has TRBV27 and TRBJ1-6, with 7 bases lining up with TRBD1. The CDR3 covers 15 residues. Germline-derived CDR1 and CDR2 are MNHEY and SMNVEV (reference sequence). V was pared by 1 base and J by 3 bases, with 0 bases of the junction left unmatched. The DNA for the CDR3 is TGTGCCAGCAGTTTATGGGACAGCTATAATTCACCCCTCCACTTT. The encoded protein is CASSLWDSYNSPLHF.